Sequencing of this T cell receptor (beta chain) was carried out in a study of radiation and T cells in renal cell carcinoma. Time point: blood 4 weeks post-SBRT, at nephrectomy. Described treatment: 15 Gy SBRT to primary tumor, nephrectomy 4 weeks later. Nephrectomy followed 15 Gy stereotactic body radiation by 4 weeks. Clear cell pathology was present in this patient's renal cell carcinoma. Study-wide points: In blood, top tumor clones expanded by 2 weeks, shrinking by 4.

Clones were sequenced by immunoSEQ multiplex PCR, and TCRdb holds only the in-frame ones, with some missing. This sample carries tens of thousands of clones, about 82% of them seen once, and the ten largest clones take 9.4%. This clone was picked up a small number of times. The antigen is not known. The CDR3 sequence is 15 residues long. V lost 5 bases and J lost 7, with 20 bases in between. The germline gives CDR1 SGHVS, CDR2 FNYEAQ. The material was blood, obtained from a patient whose treatment included radiotherapy and nephrectomy. The chain uses TRBV7-6 and TRBJ1-1; perhaps TRBD1 as D (5 bases). This TCR was sampled from a man aged 50 to 60 with renal cell carcinoma. The CDR3 sequence: CASSPWGDRSLEAFF. For the CDR3, the DNA is TGTGCCAGCAGCCCTTGGGGGGACCGCTCCCTTGAAGCTTTCTTT. Looking up the rest from reference TRBV7-6 and TRBJ1-1 gives the full variable domain: GAGVSQSPRYKVTKRGQDVALRCDPISGHVSLYWYRQALGQGPEFLTYFNYEAQQDKSGLPNDRFSAERPEGSISTLTIQRTEQRDSAMYRCASSPWGDRSLEAFFGQGTRLTVV.